This T cell receptor beta chain emerged from a study of Graves' ophthalmopathy and Graves' hyperthyroidism. This clonotype occurred once. This CDR3 comprises 13 residues. V was shortened by 4 bases and J by 6 bases, with 11 bases between the two germline ends. CDR1 and CDR2 (germline): SGHDT, YYEEEE. As the template, RNA transcripts were used to amplify TCR beta CDR3 regions. Second-round multiplex PCR came after a first-round RT-PCR that employed HTBI primers. TCRdb used MiXCR to reprocess the multiplex PCR reads, holding one entry per CDR3 protein. This table has more than 45,000 distinct CDR3 sequences, 50% appearing once.

The specimen sequenced was peripheral blood. This clonotype was sampled from an adult man with Graves' ophthalmopathy. The V gene is TRBV5-6, the J gene TRBJ2-1, with D perhaps matching TRBD1 or TRBD2 (5 bases each). CDR3 DNA: TGTGCCAGCAGCACGGAGAGGGGCAATGAGCAGTTCTTC. Translating gives CASSTERGNEQFF.